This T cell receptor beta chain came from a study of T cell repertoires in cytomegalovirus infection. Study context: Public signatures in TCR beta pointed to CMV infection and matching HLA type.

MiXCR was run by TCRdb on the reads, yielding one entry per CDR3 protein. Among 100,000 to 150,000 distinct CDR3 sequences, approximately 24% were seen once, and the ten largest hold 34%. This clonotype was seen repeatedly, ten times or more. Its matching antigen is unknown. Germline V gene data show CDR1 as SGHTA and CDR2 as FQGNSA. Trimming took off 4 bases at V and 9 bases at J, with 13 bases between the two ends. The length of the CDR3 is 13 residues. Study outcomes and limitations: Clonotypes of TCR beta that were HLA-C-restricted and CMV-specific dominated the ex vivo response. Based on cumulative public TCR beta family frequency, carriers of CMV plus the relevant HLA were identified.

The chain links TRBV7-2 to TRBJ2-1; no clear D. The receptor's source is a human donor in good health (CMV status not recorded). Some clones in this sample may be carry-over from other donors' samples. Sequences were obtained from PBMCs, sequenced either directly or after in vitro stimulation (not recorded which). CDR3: CASSSRARSEQFF. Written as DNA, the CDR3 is TGTGCCAGCAGCTCCCGGGCCAGGAGTGAGCAGTTCTTC.